These 14 T cell receptor beta chains came from one sample sequenced in a study of T cells after yellow fever vaccination. TCRdb ran MiXCR on the 5' RACE reads and lists one entry per CDR3 protein. The sample shows 620,000 or so distinct CDR3 sequences, 9% to 15% of them seen only once. The sequencing here drew on PBMCs, taken on the day of the yellow fever booster vaccination. These receptors were collected from a man aged 30 to 39 who received the YFV17D yellow fever vaccine.

This clonotype has more than one count but fewer than ten. This chain links TRBV11-2 with TRBJ2-7; 11 bases are a match to TRBD1. This CDR3 has 16 residues. Germline V lookup: CDR1 SGHAT, CDR2 FQNNGV. After removal of 7 bases from V and 3 bases from J, the junction contained 11 bases not matched to a gene. The CDR3: CASNTGTGGVGYEQYF. CDR3 coding DNA: TGTGCCAGCAATACCGGGACAGGGGGAGTCGGCTACGAGCAGTACTTC.

This clonotype was counted only a few times. V gene TRBV20-1 combines with J gene TRBJ2-5; the match to TRBD1 covers 8 bases. This CDR3 is built from 15 residues. From germline, CDR1 is DFQATT and CDR2 SNEGSKA (reference sequence). V shed 1 base, J shed 5 bases, and the junction held 9 bases outside the gene matches. CDR3 in amino acids: CSARGATGVGETQYF. The CDR3 DNA follows: TGCAGTGCTAGAGGTGCGACAGGGGTTGGGGAGACCCAGTACTTC.

This chain uses TRBV12-3 or TRBV12-4 with TRBJ2-1, with D possibly TRBD1 on 6 matching bases. V was clipped by 0 bases and J by 9 bases, with 18 bases between them. The CDR3 is made up of 16 amino acids. CDR3 coding DNA: TGTGCCAGCAGTTTAGCGGGGGCTCCCCGGTACGGTGAGCAGTTCTTC. Its translation is CASSLAGAPRYGEQFF.

V usage is TRBV7-6 and J usage is TRBJ2-5; 11 bases are shared with TRBD1. Unmatched junction bases numbered 10, after V lost 5 bases and J lost 5 bases. Germline CDR1 reads SGHVS; CDR2 reads FNYEAQ. This CDR3 spans 16 amino acids. CDR3 region: CASSTWTGGRGETQYF. The CDR3 bases are TGTGCCAGCAGCACCTGGACAGGGGGCCGAGGGGAGACCCAGTACTTC.

The rearrangement links TRBV5-1 to TRBJ1-2; TRBD1 matches 7 bases. Germline trimming cut 4 bases from V and 6 bases from J; bases unmatched to any gene: 6. Looked up from germline, CDR1 is SGHRS and CDR2 is YFSETQ. The CDR3 runs 13 residues. The CDR3, as DNA: TGCGCCAGCAGCGCAGGGGGTACGAATGGCTACACCTTC. This sequence encodes CASSAGGTNGYTF.

Comment on this clonotype: A read error may explain this, as a much larger clone is one base away. J is TRBJ1-1 and V is TRBV18; 8 bases are a match to TRBD1. CDR1 and CDR2 from the germline V gene are KGHSH and LQKENI. The CDR3 spans 13 residues. This chain's CDR3 is CASSPGLWDRTAF. The CDR3 DNA follows: TGTGCCAGCTCACCTGGTTTGTGGGACAGGACCGCTTTT.

Concerning this clonotype: Being one base from a much bigger clone, this may be a read error. The chain is built from TRBV7-8 and TRBJ2-1; D call uncertain. CDR1 is SGHVS and CDR2 is FQNEAQ in the germline V gene. The CDR3 is 12 residues long. The CDR3 region has the DNA TGTGCCACCAGCTTAGGTAGGAATGAGCAGTTCTTC. Its translation is CATSLGRNEQFF.

This clonotype was detected a few times. The DNA for the CDR3 is TGTGCCAGCAGCGGCGGGGAGTACGAGCAGTACTTC. Protein sequence: CASSGGEYEQYF. The gene calls are TRBV5-4 and TRBJ2-7; D is perhaps TRBD2 (6 bases). The CDR3 is 12 amino acids. Deletions cut 4 bases from V and 4 bases from J, with 9 bases between. Per germline, CDR1 SGHNT and CDR2 YYREEE (reference sequence).

The chain joins TRBV24-1 to TRBJ2-5, with TRBD2 identical over 10 bases. V lost 3 bases to trimming and J lost 5 bases; unmatched junction nucleotides: 5. CDR3 length: 15 residues. CDR1 is KGHDR and CDR2 is SFDVKD in the germline V gene. CDR3 residues: CATSDSGRALETQYF. The CDR3 nucleotides are TGTGCCACCAGTGATAGCGGGAGGGCCTTGGAGACCCAGTACTTC.

This clonotype appeared once. This chain joins TRBV6-2 or TRBV6-3 and TRBJ2-7, with D unresolved. CDR3 length: 15 amino acids. V lost 2 bases and J lost 2, with 13 bases in between. Germline CDR1 and CDR2: MNHEY and SVGEGT. CDR3 nucleotides: TGTGCCAGCAGTTACCTCCGCCCAGGCCCCTACGAGCAGTACTTC. Translated: CASSYLRPGPYEQYF.

This clonotype occurred a few times. The J gene is TRBJ2-7, the V gene TRBV6-2 or TRBV6-3, with 11 bases fitting TRBD2. The CDR3 loop spans 16 amino acids. Germline lookup yields CDR1 MNHEY and CDR2 SVGEGT. V lost 0 bases and J lost 5; bases outside the gene matches: 6. The CDR3 protein is CASSYSVAGGPHEQYF. The CDR3 region has the DNA TGTGCCAGCAGTTACTCGGTAGCGGGAGGGCCCCACGAGCAGTACTTC.

There are a few counts of this clonotype. The chain is built from TRBV13 and TRBJ2-7; D possibly matches TRBD1 or TRBD2 (5 bases each). V lost 2 bases and J lost 2, with 7 bases in between. In germline, CDR1 is PRHDT, CDR2 FYEKMQ (reference sequence). The CDR3 is 13 residues long. The CDR3 coding sequence is TGTGCCAGCAGCTTAATGGGGGCCTACGAGCAGTACTTC. This codes for CASSLMGAYEQYF.

This clonotype was picked up a small number of times. The chain recombines TRBV12-3 or TRBV12-4 with TRBJ2-7; the match to TRBD2 covers 10 bases. This CDR3 is built from 15 residues. With 6 bases clipped from V and 2 bases from J, the junction kept 7 bases outside the gene matches. Here the CDR3 reads CASRAPGLATYEQYF. The CDR3 nucleotides are TGTGCCAGCAGAGCTCCGGGACTAGCGACCTACGAGCAGTACTTC.

The chain combines TRBV4-3 with TRBJ2-7, with unresolved D. The CDR3 runs to 14 residues. In germline, CDR1 is LGHNA, CDR2 YSLEER. Trimming took 0 bases from V and 1 from J, leaving 7 bases between them. CDR3 in amino acids: CASSQDGLSYEQYF. The CDR3 DNA sequence: TGCGCCAGCAGCCAAGATGGCTTATCCTACGAGCAGTACTTC.